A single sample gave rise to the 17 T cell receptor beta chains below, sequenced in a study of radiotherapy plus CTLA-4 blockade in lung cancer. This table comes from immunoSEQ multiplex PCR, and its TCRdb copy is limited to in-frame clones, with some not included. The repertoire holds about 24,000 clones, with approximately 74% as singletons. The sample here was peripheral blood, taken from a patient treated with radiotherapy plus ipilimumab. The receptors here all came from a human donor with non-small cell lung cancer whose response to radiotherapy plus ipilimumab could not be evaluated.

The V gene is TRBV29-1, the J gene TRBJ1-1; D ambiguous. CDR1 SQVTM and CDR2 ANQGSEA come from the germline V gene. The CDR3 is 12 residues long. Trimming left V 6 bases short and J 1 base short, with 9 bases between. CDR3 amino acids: CSVPHGNTEAFF. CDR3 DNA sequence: TGCAGCGTCCCTCACGGGAACACTGAAGCTTTCTTT.

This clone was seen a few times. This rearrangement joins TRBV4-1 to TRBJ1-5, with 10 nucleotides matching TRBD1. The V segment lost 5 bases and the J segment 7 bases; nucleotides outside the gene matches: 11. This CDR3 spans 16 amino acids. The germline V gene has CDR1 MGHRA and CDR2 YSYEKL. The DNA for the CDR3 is TGCGCCAGCAGCAGGGTGGTAGGACAGGGGGGCCAGCCCCAGCATTTT. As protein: CASSRVVGQGGQPQHF.

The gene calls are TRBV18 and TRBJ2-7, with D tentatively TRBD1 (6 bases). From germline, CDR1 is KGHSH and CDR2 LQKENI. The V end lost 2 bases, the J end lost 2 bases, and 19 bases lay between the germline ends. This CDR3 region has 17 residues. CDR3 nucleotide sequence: TGTGCCAGCTCACCAGTGGGAGCTTCAGGGGCAACCTACGAGCAGTACTTC. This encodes CASSPVGASGATYEQYF.

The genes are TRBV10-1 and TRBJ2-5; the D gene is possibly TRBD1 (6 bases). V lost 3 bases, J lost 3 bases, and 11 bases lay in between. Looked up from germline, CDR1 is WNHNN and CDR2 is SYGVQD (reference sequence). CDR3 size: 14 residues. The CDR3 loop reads CASSEGQRKETQYF. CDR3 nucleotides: TGCGCCAGCAGTGAAGGACAGAGGAAAGAGACCCAGTACTTC.

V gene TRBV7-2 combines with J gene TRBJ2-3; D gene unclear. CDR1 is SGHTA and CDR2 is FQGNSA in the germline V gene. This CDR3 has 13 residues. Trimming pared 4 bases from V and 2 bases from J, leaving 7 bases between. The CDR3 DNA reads TGTGCCAGCAGCTCCCAGGTCACAGATACGCAGTATTTT. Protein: CASSSQVTDTQYF.

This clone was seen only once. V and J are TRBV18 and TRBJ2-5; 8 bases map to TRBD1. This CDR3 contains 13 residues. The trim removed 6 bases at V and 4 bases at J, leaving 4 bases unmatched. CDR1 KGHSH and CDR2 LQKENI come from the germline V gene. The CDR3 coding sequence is TGTGCCAGCTCGCCTGACAGGGGAGAGACCCAGTACTTC. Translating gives CASSPDRGETQYF.

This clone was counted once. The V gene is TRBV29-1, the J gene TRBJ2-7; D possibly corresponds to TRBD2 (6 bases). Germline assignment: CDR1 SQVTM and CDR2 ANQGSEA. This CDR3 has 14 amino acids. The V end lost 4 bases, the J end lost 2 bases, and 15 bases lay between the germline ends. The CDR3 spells CSVVRDSWTYEQYF. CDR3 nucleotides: TGCAGCGTTGTTAGGGACTCATGGACCTACGAGCAGTACTTC.

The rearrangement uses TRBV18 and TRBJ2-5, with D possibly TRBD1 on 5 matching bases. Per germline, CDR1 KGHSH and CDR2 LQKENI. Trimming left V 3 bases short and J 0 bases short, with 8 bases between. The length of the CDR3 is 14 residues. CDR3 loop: CASSPTADQETQYF. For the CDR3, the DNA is TGTGCCAGCTCACCGACAGCTGACCAAGAGACCCAGTACTTC. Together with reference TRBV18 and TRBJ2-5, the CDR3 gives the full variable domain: NAGVMQNPRHLVRRRGQEARLRCSPMKGHSHVYWYRQLPEEGLKFMVYLQKENIIDESGMPKERFSAEFPKEGPSILRIQQVVRGDSAAYFCASSPTADQETQYFGPGTRLLVL.

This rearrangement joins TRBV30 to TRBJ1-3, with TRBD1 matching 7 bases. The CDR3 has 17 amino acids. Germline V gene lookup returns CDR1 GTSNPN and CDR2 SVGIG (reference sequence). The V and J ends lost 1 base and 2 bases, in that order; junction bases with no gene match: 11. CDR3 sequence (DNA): TGTGCCTGGAGTGCCCCAGGGGGAGTTTTCGCTGGAAACACCATATATTTT. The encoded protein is CAWSAPGGVFAGNTIYF.

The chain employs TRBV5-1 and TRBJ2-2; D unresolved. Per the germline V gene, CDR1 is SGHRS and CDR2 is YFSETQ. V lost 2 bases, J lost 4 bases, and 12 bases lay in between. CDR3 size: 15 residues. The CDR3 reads CASSFFGDSTGELFF. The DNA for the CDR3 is TGCGCCAGCAGCTTCTTTGGTGATAGCACCGGGGAGCTGTTTTTT.

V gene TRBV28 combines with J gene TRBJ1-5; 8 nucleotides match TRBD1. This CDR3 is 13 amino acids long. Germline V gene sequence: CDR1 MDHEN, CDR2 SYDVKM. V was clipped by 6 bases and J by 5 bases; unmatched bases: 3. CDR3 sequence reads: CASSDRGHQPQHF. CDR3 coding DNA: TGTGCCAGCAGCGACAGGGGCCATCAGCCCCAGCATTTT.

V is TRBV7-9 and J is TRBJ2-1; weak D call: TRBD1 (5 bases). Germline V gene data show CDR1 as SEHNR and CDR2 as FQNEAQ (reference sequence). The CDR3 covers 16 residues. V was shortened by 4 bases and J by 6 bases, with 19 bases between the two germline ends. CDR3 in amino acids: CASSSRRGSNSNEQFF. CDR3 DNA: TGTGCCAGCAGCTCGCGTAGGGGTTCGAATTCCAATGAGCAGTTCTTC.

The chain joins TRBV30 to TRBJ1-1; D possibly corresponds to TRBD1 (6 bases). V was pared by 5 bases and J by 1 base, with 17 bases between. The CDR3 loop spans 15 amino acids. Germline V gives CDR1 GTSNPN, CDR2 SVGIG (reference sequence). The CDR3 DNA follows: TGTGCCTGGGGGGCCTGGGGGCAGGGGAACACTGAAGCTTTCTTT. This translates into CAWGAWGQGNTEAFF.

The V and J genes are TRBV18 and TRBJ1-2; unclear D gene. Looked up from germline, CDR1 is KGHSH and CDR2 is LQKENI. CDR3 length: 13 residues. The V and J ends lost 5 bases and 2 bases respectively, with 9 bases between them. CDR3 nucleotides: TGTGCCAGCTCATCCCAGGCAAACTATGGCTACACCTTC. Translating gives CASSSQANYGYTF.

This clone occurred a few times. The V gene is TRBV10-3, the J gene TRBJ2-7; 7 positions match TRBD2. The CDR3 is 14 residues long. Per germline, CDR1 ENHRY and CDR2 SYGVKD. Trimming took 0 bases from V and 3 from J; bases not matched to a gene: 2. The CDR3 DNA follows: TGTGCCATCAGTGAGTCCGGGGGGAACTACGAGCAGTACTTC. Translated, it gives CAISESGGNYEQYF.

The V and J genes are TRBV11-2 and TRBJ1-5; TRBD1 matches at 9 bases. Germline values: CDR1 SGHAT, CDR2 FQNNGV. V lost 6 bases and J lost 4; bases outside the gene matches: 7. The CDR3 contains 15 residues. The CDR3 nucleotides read TGTGCCAGCAGTTCCGGACAGGGGAAGAATCAGCCCCAGCATTTT. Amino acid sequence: CASSSGQGKNQPQHF.

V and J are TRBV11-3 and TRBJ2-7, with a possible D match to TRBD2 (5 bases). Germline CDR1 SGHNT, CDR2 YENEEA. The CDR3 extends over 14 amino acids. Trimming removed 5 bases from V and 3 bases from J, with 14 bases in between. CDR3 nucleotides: TGTGCCAGCAGCCCCCACGGGGATATCTACGAGCAGTACTTC. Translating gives CASSPHGDIYEQYF.